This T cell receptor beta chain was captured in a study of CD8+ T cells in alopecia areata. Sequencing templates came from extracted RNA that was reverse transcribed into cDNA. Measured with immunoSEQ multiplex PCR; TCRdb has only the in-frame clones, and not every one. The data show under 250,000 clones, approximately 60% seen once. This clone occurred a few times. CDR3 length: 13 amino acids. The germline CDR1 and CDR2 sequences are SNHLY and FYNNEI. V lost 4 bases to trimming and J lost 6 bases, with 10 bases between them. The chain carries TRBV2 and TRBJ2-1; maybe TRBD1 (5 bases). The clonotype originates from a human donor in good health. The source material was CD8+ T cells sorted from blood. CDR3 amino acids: CASSGRRANEQFF. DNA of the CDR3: TGTGCCAGCAGTGGCCGCAGGGCCAATGAGCAGTTCTTC.